This TCR beta chain was sequenced during a study of cytomegalovirus exposure and HLA in healthy donors. The PCR ran on 60 Vbeta and 13 Jbeta primers. Libraries were prepared by immunoSEQ multiplex PCR; TCRdb keeps only in-frame clonotypes and omits some of them. The table includes about 170,000 clones, about four fifths detected once. Germline V gene lookup returns CDR1 SGHTA and CDR2 FQGTGA. This CDR3 comprises 16 residues. V shed 5 bases and J 0 bases; nucleotides not matched to a gene: 9. This clonotype originated in a male donor in good health and CMV-seronegative. Material: PBMCs. The chain links TRBV7-3 to TRBJ1-1; 7 bases match TRBD1. CDR3 in amino acids: CASSRNAGGVNTEAFF. The CDR3 DNA sequence: TGTGCCAGCAGCCGGAATGCAGGGGGAGTGAACACTGAAGCTTTCTTT.